One and the same sample provided the 3 T cell receptor beta chains below, sequenced in a study of OX40 agonist ivuxolimab in advanced cancers. This table comes from immunoSEQ multiplex PCR, and its TCRdb copy is limited to in-frame clones, with some not included. The sample includes 45,000 to 70,000 clones, roughly 91% of them seen just once. Material: CD4+ or CD8+ T cells sorted from blood, obtained in a trial of the OX40 agonist ivuxolimab. These receptors all stem from an adult with an advanced solid tumor such as melanoma, head and neck, liver or kidney cancer.

The CDR3: CAWTGSGYEQYF. The DNA for the CDR3 is TGTGCCTGGACCGGGAGCGGATACGAGCAGTACTTC. The genes are TRBV30 and TRBJ2-7; possibly TRBD2 for D (6 bases). CDR1 is GTSNPN, CDR2 SVGIG, per germline (reference sequence). This CDR3 spans 12 amino acids. The V end lost 4 bases, the J end lost 4 bases, and 11 bases lay between the germline ends.

The V and J genes are TRBV11-3 and TRBJ2-5; 8 bases line up with TRBD2. There are 14 residues in the CDR3. V lost 4 bases, J lost 4 bases, and 5 bases stayed unmatched. Per germline, CDR1 SGHNT and CDR2 YENEEA. CDR3 DNA: TGTGCCAGCAGCTCCGGACTAGCCGGAGAGACCCAGTACTTC. Its translation: CASSSGLAGETQYF.

The chain couples TRBV2 to TRBJ2-7, with 11 nucleotides matching TRBD1. Germline V CDR1 and CDR2: SNHLY, FYNNEI. The CDR3 is 14 amino acids. V lost 4 bases and J lost 7; bases outside the gene matches: 6. The DNA of the CDR3 is TGTGCCAGCAGTGGTGGGACAGGGGGGTGGGAGCAGTACTTC. It yields the protein CASSGGTGGWEQYF.